Below, 31 T cell receptor beta chains from the same sample are listed, as sequenced in a study of pediatric ulcerative colitis. Only in-frame clones appear in the TCRdb table, and some are missing; sequencing was by immunoSEQ multiplex PCR. The sample holds about 36,000 clones; more than 70% are singletons and the top ten take about 0.71%. During colonoscopy, one to two rectal pinch biopsies were collected. The sequencing input was gut tissue. Receptors were obtained from a boy aged 10-17 years with moderate ulcerative colitis.

The chain is built from TRBV7-2 and TRBJ1-4; D not resolved. The V gene lost 3 bases and the J gene lost 6 bases, with 11 bases spanning the gap. This CDR3 has 14 residues. The germline V gene has CDR1 SGHTA and CDR2 FQGNSA. The CDR3 nucleotides are TGTGCCAGCAGCTTTATGGTGAGGGATGAAAAACTGTTTTTT. This gives the protein CASSFMVRDEKLFF.

V and J are TRBV10-3 and TRBJ2-7; 7 bases are shared with TRBD2. Unmatched junction bases numbered 4, after V lost 4 bases and J lost 7 bases. The CDR3 contains 12 residues. Germline V gene data show CDR1 as ENHRY and CDR2 as SYGVKD. CDR3 amino acids: CAISATGGEQYF. The CDR3 nucleotides are TGTGCCATCAGTGCCACCGGGGGGGAGCAGTACTTC.

The chain joins TRBV4-2 to TRBJ1-4; the D gene is possibly TRBD1 (6 bases). CDR1 is LGHNA and CDR2 is YNFKEQ in the germline V gene. This CDR3 has 16 amino acids. Trimming stripped 0 bases from V and 5 bases from J, with 13 bases between. Written as DNA, the CDR3 is TGTGCCAGCAGCCAAGATCATCAGGGACAAAATGAAAAACTGTTTTTT. Translation gives CASSQDHQGQNEKLFF.

This clone was detected a few times. This chain connects TRBV5-1 to TRBJ1-4; 11 bases line up with TRBD1. The germline V gene encodes CDR1 SGHRS and CDR2 YFSETQ. V dropped 4 bases and J dropped 4; count of bases not matched to a gene: 6. There are 16 residues in the CDR3. The CDR3 nucleotides are TGCGCCAGCAGCCTGATGGGACAGGGGGATAATGAAAAACTGTTTTTT. The encoded protein is CASSLMGQGDNEKLFF.

The chain carries TRBV6-5 and TRBJ1-1; tentatively, D is TRBD1 (5 bases). The CDR3 is 16 residues long. CDR1 and CDR2 (germline): MNHEY, SVGAGI. The ends were cut back, 0 bases at V and 8 bases at J, with 19 bases in the middle. The CDR3 nucleotides are TGTGCCAGCAGTTACTCGGGGGGAGATTGGCTTATGGAAGCTTTCTTT. Encoded protein: CASSYSGGDWLMEAFF.

The chain couples TRBV6-1 to TRBJ1-3, with no clear D. This CDR3 is built from 14 residues. Germline values: CDR1 MNHNS, CDR2 SASEGT. The V and J ends lost 10 bases and 0 bases respectively, with 13 bases between them. The CDR3 loop is CATRTGHSGNTIYF. CDR3 DNA sequence: TGTGCCACAAGAACCGGTCACTCTGGAAACACCATATATTTT.

V is TRBV11-2 and J is TRBJ1-3, with 8 positions matching TRBD1. With 3 bases clipped from V and 2 bases from J, the junction kept 6 bases outside the gene matches. Germline V CDR1 and CDR2: SGHAT, FQNNGV. The CDR3 runs 16 residues. Written as DNA, the CDR3 is TGTGCCAGCAGCTTCGTCACAGGGGGAACTGGAAACACCATATATTTT. This encodes CASSFVTGGTGNTIYF.

The chain joins TRBV6-5 to TRBJ1-4; TRBD1 agrees at 8 bases. The CDR3 loop spans 14 amino acids. The V segment lost 1 base and the J segment 5 bases; nucleotides outside the gene matches: 0. Germline assignment: CDR1 MNHEY and CDR2 SVGAGI. The chain's CDR3 is CASSYWTGNEKLFF. The CDR3 DNA reads as TGTGCCAGCAGTTACTGGACAGGGAATGAAAAACTGTTTTTT.

This chain's CDR3 is CAVHRALRTEAFF. In DNA, the CDR3 is TGTGCCGTACACAGGGCCTTGAGGACTGAAGCTTTCTTT. The V call is TRBV6-6, the J call TRBJ1-1, with D possibly TRBD1 on 6 matching bases. V was pared by 11 bases and J by 5 bases, with 18 bases between. The germline gives CDR1 MNHNY, CDR2 SVGAGI (reference sequence). The CDR3 extends over 13 amino acids.

This chain uses TRBV2 with TRBJ2-7; D uncertain. V gave up 7 bases and J gave up 4 bases, with 11 bases separating them. The CDR3 spans 12 residues. Germline V gene lookup returns CDR1 SNHLY and CDR2 FYNNEI. Here the CDR3 reads CASTERSYEQYF. CDR3 coding DNA: TGTGCCAGCACCGAAAGGTCATACGAGCAGTACTTC. The complete variable domain, with remaining parts taken from reference TRBV2 and TRBJ2-7, reads EPEVTQTPSHQVTQMGQEVILRCVPISNHLYFYWYRQILGQKVEFLVSFYNNEISEKSEIFDDQFSVERPDGSNFTLKIRSTKLEDSAMYFCASTERSYEQYFGPGTRLTVT.

The rearrangement uses TRBV27 and TRBJ2-1, with 7 bases fitting TRBD1. With 3 bases clipped from V and 9 bases from J, the junction kept 11 bases outside the gene matches. CDR3 length: 15 amino acids. Germline V gives CDR1 MNHEY, CDR2 SMNVEV (reference sequence). The CDR3 is CASSFSGGVFSEQFF. The CDR3 DNA reads as TGTGCCAGCAGTTTCTCAGGGGGAGTGTTCAGTGAGCAGTTCTTC.

The rearrangement links TRBV9 to TRBJ2-1; 10 positions match TRBD2. The CDR3 spans 20 residues. The V segment lost 7 bases and the J segment 4 bases; nucleotides outside the gene matches: 23. Germline V gene lookup returns CDR1 SGDLS and CDR2 YYNGEE. The CDR3 protein is CASSYRLPERGLALYNEQFF. Written as DNA, the CDR3 is TGTGCCAGCTCCTACCGCCTTCCAGAGAGGGGACTAGCGTTGTACAATGAGCAGTTCTTC.

The chain uses TRBV9 and TRBJ2-1; D remains ambiguous. The length of the CDR3 is 13 residues. V was pared by 4 bases and J by 3 bases, with 8 bases between. Germline-derived CDR1 and CDR2 are SGDLS and YYNGEE. The CDR3 loop reads CASSPPNYNEQFF. In nucleotides, the CDR3 is TGTGCCAGCAGCCCCCCGAACTACAATGAGCAGTTCTTC.

The V and J genes are TRBV6-1 and TRBJ1-1; 9 bases line up with TRBD1. J was trimmed by 4 bases and V by 6 bases; bases with no gene match: 9. CDR1 MNHNS and CDR2 SASEGT come from the germline V gene. This CDR3 region has 15 residues. DNA for the CDR3: TGTGCCAGCAGACGGACAGGGGATGGGGTCACTGAAGCTTTCTTT. It encodes CASRRTGDGVTEAFF.

This clone was seen once. This chain joins TRBV12-5 and TRBJ2-1; 9 bases are a match to TRBD1. The CDR3 spans 14 residues. The junction had 3 bases not matched to a gene; V was cut back by 1 base and J by 8 bases. Looked up from germline, CDR1 is LGHNT and CDR2 is FRNRAP. The CDR3 region is CASGLGQGEDEQFF. The CDR3 nucleotides read TGTGCTAGTGGTTTGGGACAGGGGGAGGATGAGCAGTTCTTC. Together with reference TRBV12-5 and TRBJ2-1, the CDR3 gives the full variable domain: DARVTQTPRHKVTEMGQEVTMRCQPILGHNTVFWYRQTMMQGLELLAYFRNRAPLDDSGMPKDRFSAEMPDATLATLKIQPSEPRDSAVYFCASGLGQGEDEQFFGPGTRLTVL.

The chain employs TRBV5-1 and TRBJ2-1; 13 bases line up with TRBD2. CDR1 and CDR2 from the germline V gene are SGHRS and YFSETQ. There are 16 residues in the CDR3. V dropped 7 bases and J dropped 6; count of bases not matched to a gene: 10. The CDR3 DNA sequence: TGCGCCAGCCGAAAACTAGCGGGAGGGCCGGGCAATGAGCAGTTCTTC. It codes for CASRKLAGGPGNEQFF.

The V and J genes are TRBV20-1 and TRBJ1-2; unclear D gene. This CDR3 contains 11 residues. CDR1 DFQATT and CDR2 SNEGSKA come from the germline V gene (reference sequence). V lost 4 bases, J lost 8 bases, and 11 bases lay in between. The CDR3 bases are TGCAGTGCTATCTGGGGAGGGGGCTACACCTTC. Translating it yields CSAIWGGGYTF.

The chain has TRBV11-2 and TRBJ2-5; 8 bases are shared with TRBD1. Per germline, CDR1 SGHAT and CDR2 FQNNGV. The CDR3 has 14 residues. With 5 bases clipped from V and 4 bases from J, the junction kept 6 bases outside the gene matches. CDR3 DNA sequence: TGTGCCAGCAGCCAAGGACAGGGAGGAGAGACCCAGTACTTC. It translates to CASSQGQGGETQYF.

This rearrangement joins TRBV5-1 to TRBJ1-1; TRBD1 is a possible D gene (6 bases). CDR3 size: 18 residues. Trimming pared 2 bases from V and 0 bases from J, leaving 20 bases between. Germline-derived CDR1 and CDR2 are SGHRS and YFSETQ. CDR3 bases: TGCGCCAGCAGCTTACAAGGCCAGGGGCCCCTAATGAACACTGAAGCTTTCTTT. It encodes CASSLQGQGPLMNTEAFF.

This clone has more than one count but fewer than ten. The genes are TRBV11-2 and TRBJ2-7; 10 bases agree with TRBD1. The CDR3 runs to 15 residues. V gave up 5 bases and J gave up 3 bases; unmatched junction bases: 7. Germline V gene lookup returns CDR1 SGHAT and CDR2 FQNNGV. The CDR3: CASSPTRTGGYEQYF. CDR3 nucleotide sequence: TGTGCCAGCAGCCCTACCCGGACAGGGGGCTACGAGCAGTACTTC.

A single count supports this clone. The chain has TRBV5-8 and TRBJ1-2, with D unresolved. Looked up from germline, CDR1 is SGHTS and CDR2 is YDEGEE. This CDR3 spans 13 amino acids. Trimming took 1 base from V and 5 from J, leaving 9 bases between them. As DNA, the CDR3 is TGTGCCAGCAGCTTGACCGGGCGGTATGGCTACACCTTC. It specifies CASSLTGRYGYTF.

This chain joins TRBV7-8 and TRBJ1-3, with a tentative D call TRBD1 (6 bases). V was shortened by 8 bases and J by 3 bases, with 20 bases between the two germline ends. CDR1 SGHVS and CDR2 FQNEAQ come from the germline V gene. CDR3 length: 16 amino acids. CDR3 nucleotides: TGTGCCAGCTGCCCCTGGGCGGGGGGCAGTGGAAACACCATATATTTT. Its protein product is CASCPWAGGSGNTIYF.

The rearrangement joins TRBV9 to TRBJ2-3; D tentatively reads TRBD1 or TRBD2 (6 bases each). Germline assignment: CDR1 SGDLS and CDR2 YYNGEE. V was clipped by 3 bases and J by 15 bases, with 20 bases between them. This CDR3 contains 13 residues. CDR3 region: CASSGGAGGPPYF. Written as DNA, the CDR3 is TGTGCCAGCAGCGGGGGGGCCGGGGGCCCACCCTATTTT.

This clone appeared once. The rearrangement uses TRBV6-5 and TRBJ2-4; D is unclear. V dropped 8 bases and J dropped 6 bases, with 20 bases sitting between them. The CDR3 is made up of 15 amino acids. Germline V gene data show CDR1 as MNHEY and CDR2 as SVGAGI. The CDR3 DNA follows: TGTGCCAGCCATACCTTTAACACTGGACCAAACATTCAGTACTTC. This gives the protein CASHTFNTGPNIQYF.

CDR3 DNA sequence: TGTGCCAGCAGTGAACTGAGCAATCAGCCCCAGCATTTT. Amino acids: CASSELSNQPQHF. This chain connects TRBV2 to TRBJ1-5, with D hard to call. V lost 2 bases to trimming and J lost 1 base, with 3 bases between them. Germline CDR1 reads SNHLY; CDR2 reads FYNNEI. This CDR3 has 13 amino acids.

V and J are TRBV10-3 and TRBJ2-1; 13 nucleotides line up with TRBD2. The CDR3 runs 18 residues. Germline trimming cut 6 bases from V and 0 bases from J; bases unmatched to any gene: 8. Looked up from germline, CDR1 is ENHRY and CDR2 is SYGVKD. The CDR3 region has the DNA TGTGCCATCAGCGGACTAGCGGGAGTTACCTACTCCTACAATGAGCAGTTCTTC. Its translation: CAISGLAGVTYSYNEQFF.

The J gene is TRBJ1-5, the V gene TRBV7-8, with D tentatively TRBD1 (6 bases). CDR1 SGHVS and CDR2 FQNEAQ come from the germline V gene. V was shortened by 4 bases and J by 2 bases, with 15 bases between the two germline ends. The CDR3 length is 16 residues. The CDR3 is CASSSEYRAGNQPQHF. In DNA, the CDR3 is TGTGCCAGCAGCTCGGAGTACAGGGCGGGCAATCAGCCCCAGCATTTT. Variable domain in full (rest from reference TRBV7-8 and TRBJ1-5): GAGVSQSPRYKVAKRGQDVALRCDPISGHVSLFWYQQALGQGPEFLTYFQNEAQLDKSGLPSDRFFAERPEGSVSTLKIQRTQQEDSAVYLCASSSEYRAGNQPQHFGDGTRLSIL.

The V gene is TRBV27, the J gene TRBJ2-5, with D perhaps assigned TRBD1 or TRBD2 (6 bases each). This CDR3 region has 16 residues. Trimming stripped 5 bases from V and 5 bases from J, with 21 bases between. Looked up from germline, CDR1 is MNHEY and CDR2 is SMNVEV (reference sequence). CDR3 residues: CASSPQKGGLGETQYF. CDR3 bases: TGTGCCAGCAGTCCCCAAAAGGGGGGCCTAGGGGAGACCCAGTACTTC.

The V call is TRBV4-2, the J call TRBJ1-2; D remains ambiguous. V lost 2 bases, J lost 5 bases, and 12 bases lay in between. The CDR3 contains 14 residues. Germline CDR1 LGHNA, CDR2 YNFKEQ. For the CDR3, the DNA is TGTGCCAGCAGCCAACATACGACAAAGTATGGCTACACCTTC. Encoded protein: CASSQHTTKYGYTF.

The rearrangement uses TRBV7-2 and TRBJ2-5; D could derive from TRBD1 or TRBD2 (6 bases each). V was trimmed by 1 base and J by 5 bases, leaving 20 bases between them. This CDR3 is 17 amino acids long. The germline gives CDR1 SGHTA, CDR2 FQGNSA. CDR3 DNA sequence: TGTGCCAGCAGCTTAGTCCGTGGAAGGGGGGTTAGGGAGACCCAGTACTTC. Protein product: CASSLVRGRGVRETQYF.

This chain uses TRBV18 with TRBJ2-7; possibly TRBD1 for D (5 bases). This CDR3 has 15 residues. V was cut by 3 bases and J by 0 bases, with 12 bases left in between. Looked up from germline, CDR1 is KGHSH and CDR2 is LQKENI. Written as DNA, the CDR3 is TGTGCCAGCTCACCGCAGGGCGTGCACTCCTACGAGCAGTACTTC. This encodes CASSPQGVHSYEQYF.